This T cell receptor (beta chain) stems from a study of a mutant IDH1 vaccine in newly diagnosed glioma. About the research overall: Patients were pretreated with radiotherapy, temozolomide, or both, mostly both. General study results and limits: Patients showed vaccine-induced immune responses at a rate of roughly 93%.

The protocol was immunoSEQ multiplex PCR, while the TCRdb copy is restricted to in-frame clones and leaves out a portion. This table has about 50,000 clones, around 85% appearing once. Time point described: week 47, end of study. The study gave 300 ug of mutant IDH1 20-mer peptide per vaccine dose, with topical imiquimod. The astrocytomas were IDH1-mutant, ATRX-negative, and WHO grade 3 or 4. About this clone itself: Its antigen is not identified.

The CDR3 is made up of 15 amino acids. V lost 6 bases, J lost 3 bases, and 8 bases stayed unmatched. The germline gives CDR1 LNHDA, CDR2 SQIVND (reference sequence). J is TRBJ1-5 and V is TRBV19, with 7 bases lining up with TRBD1. The sample here was PBMCs, taken from a glioma patient whose treatment included an IDH1 peptide vaccine. The receptor comes from a woman aged 30 to 39 with glioma. Some clones in this sample may be carry-over from other donors' samples. The CDR3 here is CASRHPGQFNQPQHF. The DNA for the CDR3 is TGTGCCAGTAGACACCCGGGACAGTTCAATCAGCCCCAGCATTTT.